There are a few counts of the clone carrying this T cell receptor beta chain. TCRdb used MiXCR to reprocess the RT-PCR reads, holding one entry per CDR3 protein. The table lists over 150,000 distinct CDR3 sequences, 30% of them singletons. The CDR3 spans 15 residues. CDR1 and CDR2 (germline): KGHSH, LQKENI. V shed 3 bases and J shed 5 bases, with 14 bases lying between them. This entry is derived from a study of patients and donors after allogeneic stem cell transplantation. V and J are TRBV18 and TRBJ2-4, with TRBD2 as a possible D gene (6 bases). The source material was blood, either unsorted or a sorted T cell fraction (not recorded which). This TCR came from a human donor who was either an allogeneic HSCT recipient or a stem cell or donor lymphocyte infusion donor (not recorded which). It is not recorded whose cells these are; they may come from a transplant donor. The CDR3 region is CASSPSGGAENIQYF. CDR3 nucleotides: TGTGCCAGCTCACCGTCGGGCGGGGCGGAAAACATTCAGTACTTC.